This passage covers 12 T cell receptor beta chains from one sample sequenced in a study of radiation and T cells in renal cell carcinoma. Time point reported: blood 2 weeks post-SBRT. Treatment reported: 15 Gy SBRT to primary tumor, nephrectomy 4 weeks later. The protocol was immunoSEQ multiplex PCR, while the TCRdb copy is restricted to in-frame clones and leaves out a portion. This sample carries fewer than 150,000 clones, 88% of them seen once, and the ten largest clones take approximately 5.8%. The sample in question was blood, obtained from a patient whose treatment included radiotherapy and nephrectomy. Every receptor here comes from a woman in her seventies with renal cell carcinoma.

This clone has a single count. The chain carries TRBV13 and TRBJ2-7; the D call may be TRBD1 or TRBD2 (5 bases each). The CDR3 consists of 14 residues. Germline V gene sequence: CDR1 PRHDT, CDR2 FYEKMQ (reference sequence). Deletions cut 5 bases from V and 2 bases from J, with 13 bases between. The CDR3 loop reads CASSRRTDTYEQYF. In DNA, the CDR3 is TGTGCCAGCAGCAGGAGGACGGACACCTACGAGCAGTACTTC.

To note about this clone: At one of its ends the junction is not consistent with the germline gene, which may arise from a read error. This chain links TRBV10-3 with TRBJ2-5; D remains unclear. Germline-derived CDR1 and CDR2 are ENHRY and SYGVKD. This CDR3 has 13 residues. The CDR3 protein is CAINEPRQETQYF. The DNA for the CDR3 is TGTGCCATCAATGAGCCACGACAAGAGACCCAGTACTTC.

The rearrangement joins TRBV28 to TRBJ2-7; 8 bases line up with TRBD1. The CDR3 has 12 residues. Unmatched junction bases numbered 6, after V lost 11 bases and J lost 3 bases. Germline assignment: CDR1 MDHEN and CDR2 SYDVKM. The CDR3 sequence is CASGTGDYEQYF. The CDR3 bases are TGTGCCTCCGGGACAGGCGACTACGAGCAGTACTTC. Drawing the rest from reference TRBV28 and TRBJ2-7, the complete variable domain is DVKVTQSSRYLVKRTGEKVFLECVQDMDHENMFWYRQDPGLGLRLIYFSYDVKMKEKGDIPEGYSVSREKKERFSLILESASTNQTSMYLCASGTGDYEQYFGPGTRLTVT.

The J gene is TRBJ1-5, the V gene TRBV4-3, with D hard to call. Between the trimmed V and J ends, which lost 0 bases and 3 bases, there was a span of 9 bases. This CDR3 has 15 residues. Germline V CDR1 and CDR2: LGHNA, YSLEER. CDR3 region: CASSQESTVNQPQHF. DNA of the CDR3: TGCGCCAGCAGCCAAGAAAGCACAGTCAATCAGCCCCAGCATTTT.

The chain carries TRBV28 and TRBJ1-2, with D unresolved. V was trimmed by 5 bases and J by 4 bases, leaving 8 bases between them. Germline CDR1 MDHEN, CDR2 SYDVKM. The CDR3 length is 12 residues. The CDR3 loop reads CASSQEVYGYTF. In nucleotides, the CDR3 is TGTGCCAGCAGTCAGGAGGTCTATGGCTACACCTTC.

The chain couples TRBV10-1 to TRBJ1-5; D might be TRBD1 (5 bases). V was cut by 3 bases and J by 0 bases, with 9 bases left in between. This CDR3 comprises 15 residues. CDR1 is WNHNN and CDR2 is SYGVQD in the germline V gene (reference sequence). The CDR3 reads CASSDRDGSNQPQHF. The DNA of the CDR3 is TGCGCCAGCAGTGATAGGGACGGTAGCAATCAGCCCCAGCATTTT.

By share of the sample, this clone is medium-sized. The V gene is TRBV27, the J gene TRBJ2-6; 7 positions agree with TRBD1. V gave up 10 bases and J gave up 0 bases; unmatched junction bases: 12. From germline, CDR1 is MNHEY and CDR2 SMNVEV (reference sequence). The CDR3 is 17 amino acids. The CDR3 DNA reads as TGTGCCACCAAATCGACAGGGTCTAGCTCTGGGGCCAACGTCCTGACTTTC. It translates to CATKSTGSSSGANVLTF.

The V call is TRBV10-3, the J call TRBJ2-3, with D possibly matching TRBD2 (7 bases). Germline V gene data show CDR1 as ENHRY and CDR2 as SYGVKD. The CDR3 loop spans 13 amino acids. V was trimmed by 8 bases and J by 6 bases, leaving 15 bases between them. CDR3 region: CAIGGGPVDTQYF. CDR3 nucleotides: TGTGCCATCGGGGGGGGCCCCGTGGATACGCAGTATTTT.

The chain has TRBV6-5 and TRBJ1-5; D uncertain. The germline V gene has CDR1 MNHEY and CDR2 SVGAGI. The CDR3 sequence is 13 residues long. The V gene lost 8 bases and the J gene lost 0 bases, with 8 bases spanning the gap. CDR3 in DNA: TGTGCCAGCGGAGGATATAGCAATCAGCCCCAGCATTTT. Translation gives CASGGYSNQPQHF.

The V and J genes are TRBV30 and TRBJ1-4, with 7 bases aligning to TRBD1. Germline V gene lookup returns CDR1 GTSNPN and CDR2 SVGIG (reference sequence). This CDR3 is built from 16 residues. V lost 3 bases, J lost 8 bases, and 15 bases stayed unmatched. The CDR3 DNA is TGTGCCTGGAGCCTAACCCAAAACAGGGGTCGGGAAAAACTGTTTTTT. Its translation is CAWSLTQNRGREKLFF.

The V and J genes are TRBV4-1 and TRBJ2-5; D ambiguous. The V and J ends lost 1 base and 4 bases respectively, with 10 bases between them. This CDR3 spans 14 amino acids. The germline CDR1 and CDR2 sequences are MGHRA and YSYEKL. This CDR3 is CASSQVARLETQYF. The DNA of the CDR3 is TGCGCCAGCAGCCAAGTCGCCCGTTTAGAGACCCAGTACTTC.

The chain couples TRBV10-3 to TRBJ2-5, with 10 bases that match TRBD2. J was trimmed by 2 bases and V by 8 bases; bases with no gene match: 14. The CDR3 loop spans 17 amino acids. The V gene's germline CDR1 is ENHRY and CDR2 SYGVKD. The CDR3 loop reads CAISPGGSGGLQETQYF. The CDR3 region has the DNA TGTGCCATCTCCCCAGGGGGTAGCGGGGGGCTTCAAGAGACCCAGTACTTC.